This T cell receptor (beta chain) was captured by sequencing in a study of identical twins. This clonotype was seen a handful of times. Its antigen remains unknown. TCRdb recomputed calls from the 5' RACE reads with MiXCR, one row per CDR3 protein. This repertoire shows approximately 620,000 distinct CDR3 sequences, roughly 8% found once; its top ten account for roughly 0.97%. V was pared by 5 bases and J by 5 bases, with 7 bases of the junction left unmatched. In germline, CDR1 is SGHDN, CDR2 FVKESK. This CDR3 comprises 14 residues. Study conclusions and caveats: For cord blood, abundant beta clonotypes had fewer insertions, unlike memory repertoires, which showed none. Where out-of-frame alpha sequences were twin-shared, they showed excess low generation probability. Models underpredicted monozygotic twin sharing of out-of-frame TCR alpha.

The same sample was also studied in work on yellow fever vaccine responses in identical twins. That paper adds: Twins' vaccine T cell response reportedly seemed partly convergent, partly personalized.

The receptor was derived from a woman aged 18-35 years in good health. This chain connects TRBV14 to TRBJ2-5; 8 positions agree with TRBD2. Sequencing was performed on PBMCs. The CDR3 DNA reads TGTGCCAGCAGCACCCGACTAGCGTTTGAGACCCAGTACTTC. Amino acid sequence: CASSTRLAFETQYF.